This T cell receptor beta chain was identified in a study of blood T cell repertoires in COVID-19. The CDR3 runs to 15 residues. V gave up 6 bases and J gave up 0 bases, with 12 bases separating them. Looked up from germline, CDR1 is SGHTA and CDR2 is FQGNSA. Libraries were prepared by immunoSEQ multiplex PCR; TCRdb keeps only in-frame clonotypes and omits some of them. This table holds just under 150,000 clones, 80% to 90% found once. This clonotype was obtained from a man in his fifties who had recovered from COVID-19. The sample consisted of peripheral blood. V gene TRBV7-2 combines with J gene TRBJ1-3; a possible D gene is TRBD1 (5 bases). CDR3 bases: TGTGCCAGCAGTTTACAGGTCCGCTCTGGAAACACCATATATTTT. Amino acids: CASSLQVRSGNTIYF.